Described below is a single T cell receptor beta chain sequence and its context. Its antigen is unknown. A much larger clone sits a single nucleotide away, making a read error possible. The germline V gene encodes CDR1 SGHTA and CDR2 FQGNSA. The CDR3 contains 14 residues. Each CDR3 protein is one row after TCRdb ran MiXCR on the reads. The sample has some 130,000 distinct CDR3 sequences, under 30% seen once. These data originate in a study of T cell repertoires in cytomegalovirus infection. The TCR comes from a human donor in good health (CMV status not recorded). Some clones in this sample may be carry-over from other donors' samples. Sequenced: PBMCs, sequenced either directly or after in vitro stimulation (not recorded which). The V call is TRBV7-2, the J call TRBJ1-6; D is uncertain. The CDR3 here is CARSYLQHNSPLHF. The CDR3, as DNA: TGTGCCAGAAGCTATTTACAGCATAATTCACCCCTCCACTTT. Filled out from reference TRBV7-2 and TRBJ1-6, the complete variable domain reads GAGVSQSPSNKVTEKGKDVELRCDPISGHTALYWYRQSLGQGLEFLIYFQGNSAPDKSGLPSDRFSAERTGGSVSTLTIQRTQQEDSAVYLCARSYLQHNSPLHFGNGTRLTVT.